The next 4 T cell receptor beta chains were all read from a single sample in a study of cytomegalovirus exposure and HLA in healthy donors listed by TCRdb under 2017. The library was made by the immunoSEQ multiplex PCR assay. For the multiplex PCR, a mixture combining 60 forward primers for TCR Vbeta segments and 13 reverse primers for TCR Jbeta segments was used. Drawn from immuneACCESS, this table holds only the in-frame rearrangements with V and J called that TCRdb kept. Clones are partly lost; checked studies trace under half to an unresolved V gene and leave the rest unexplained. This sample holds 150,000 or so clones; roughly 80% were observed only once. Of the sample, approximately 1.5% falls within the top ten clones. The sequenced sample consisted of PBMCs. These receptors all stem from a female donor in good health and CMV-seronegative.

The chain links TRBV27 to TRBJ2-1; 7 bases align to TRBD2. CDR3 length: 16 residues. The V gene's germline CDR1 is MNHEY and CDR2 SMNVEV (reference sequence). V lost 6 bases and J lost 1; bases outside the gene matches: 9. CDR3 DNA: TGTGCCAGCAGCCACCCTACTAGCGAATCCTACAATGAGCAGTTCTTC. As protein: CASSHPTSESYNEQFF.

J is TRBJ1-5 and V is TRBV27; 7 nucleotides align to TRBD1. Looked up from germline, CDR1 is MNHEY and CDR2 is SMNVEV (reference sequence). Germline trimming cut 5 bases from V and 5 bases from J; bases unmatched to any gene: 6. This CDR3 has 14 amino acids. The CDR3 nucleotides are TGTGCCAGCAGTGGTGGACAGGCTCATCAGCCCCAGCATTTT. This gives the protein CASSGGQAHQPQHF.

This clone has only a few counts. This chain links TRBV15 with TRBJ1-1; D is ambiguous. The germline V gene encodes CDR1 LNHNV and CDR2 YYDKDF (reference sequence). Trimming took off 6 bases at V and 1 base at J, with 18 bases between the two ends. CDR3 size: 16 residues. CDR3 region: CATRIIPGEENTEAFF. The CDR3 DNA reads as TGTGCCACCAGGATCATTCCCGGGGAGGAGAACACTGAAGCTTTCTTT.

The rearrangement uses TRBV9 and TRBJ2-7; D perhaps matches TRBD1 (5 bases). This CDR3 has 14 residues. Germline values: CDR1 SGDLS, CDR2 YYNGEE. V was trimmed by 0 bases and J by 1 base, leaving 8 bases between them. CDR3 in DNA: TGTGCCAGCAGCGTAGTAGGGGAATCCTACGAGCAGTACTTC. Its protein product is CASSVVGESYEQYF.